The 22 T cell receptor beta chains given below trace back to one sample, sequenced in a study of early T cells in non-severe SARS-CoV-2 infection (dated by TCRdb to the early 2020s). Receptor libraries were prepared by 5' RACE. Sequenced using a NextSeq 500. TCRdb trimmed the raw reads at Q25, called clones with MiXCR and kept productive beta chains. One record per CDR3 amino acid sequence lists the most common genes and DNA. The sample records 50,000 to 60,000 distinct CDR3 sequences, 8.5% to 10% of which are singletons. The ten largest make up almost 4% of the sample. The sample here was whole blood, taken at baseline. Receptors originate from an adult who was a healthcare worker with PCR-confirmed SARS-CoV-2 infection or an uninfected control (not recorded which).

The CDR3 DNA sequence: TGCAGTGCTAGATACCGGGAGAGTGGCGAAAAACTGTTTTTT. Its protein product is CSARYRESGEKLFF. J is TRBJ1-4 and V is TRBV20-1; D is undetermined. The ends were cut back, 2 bases at V and 8 bases at J, with 15 bases in the middle. The CDR3 runs to 14 residues. CDR1 and CDR2 (germline): DFQATT, SNEGSKA (reference sequence).

This clonotype was found a few times. V is TRBV5-1 and J is TRBJ2-7, with D perhaps given as TRBD1 or TRBD2 (5 bases each). Germline values: CDR1 SGHRS, CDR2 YFSETQ. The CDR3 loop spans 15 amino acids. Trimming pared 4 bases from V and 3 bases from J, leaving 17 bases between. CDR3 in amino acids: CASSVEGFRFYEQYF. Written as DNA, the CDR3 is TGCGCCAGCAGCGTAGAGGGGTTTAGATTCTACGAGCAGTACTTC.

A word on this clonotype: Likely a read error: the CDR3 ends without its conserved phenylalanine or tryptophan. The chain recombines TRBV7-8 with TRBJ2-7, with D unclear. The V and J ends lost 3 bases and 7 bases respectively, with 10 bases between them. CDR3 length: 12 amino acids. Germline loops: CDR1 SGHVS, CDR2 FQNEAQ. The CDR3 bases are TGTGCCAGCAGCTTTGGGGTCGGTGAGCAGTACTTA. Translated, it gives CASSFGVGEQYL.

This clonotype was seen a handful of times. V and J are TRBV6-6 and TRBJ2-7, with 8 bases fitting TRBD2. The CDR3 length is 14 residues. Germline V lookup: CDR1 MNHNY, CDR2 SVGAGI (reference sequence). Trimming at V came to 4 bases and at J to 4 bases, leaving 6 bases not matched to a gene. The CDR3 protein is CASSSPGGGYEQYF. CDR3 coding DNA: TGTGCCAGCAGTTCCCCCGGGGGGGGTTACGAGCAGTACTTC.

This clonotype was picked up a small number of times. This chain uses TRBV6-6 with TRBJ2-5; 8 positions agree with TRBD1. The junction had 11 bases not matched to a gene; V was cut back by 6 bases and J by 5 bases. CDR3 length: 15 residues. The germline V gene has CDR1 MNHNY and CDR2 SVGAGI (reference sequence). CDR3 sequence (DNA): TGTGCCAGCAGCCGACCTCAGGACAGGGCGGAGACCCAGTACTTC. Amino acids: CASSRPQDRAETQYF.

This chain uses TRBV12-3 or TRBV12-4 with TRBJ1-3; the D is unclear. The CDR3 loop spans 15 amino acids. The V and J ends lost 3 bases and 0 bases respectively, with 9 bases between them. CDR3 DNA: TGTGCCAGCAGTTTGACCCGGAGCTCTGGAAACACCATATATTTT. Its translation: CASSLTRSSGNTIYF.

This clonotype appeared many times. This chain's CDR3 is CASSRRDGYEQYF. The CDR3 nucleotides are TGTGCCAGCAGTCGACGGGATGGTTACGAGCAGTACTTC. This chain uses TRBV2 with TRBJ2-7; weak D call: TRBD2 (5 bases). Deletions cut 5 bases from V and 4 bases from J, with 12 bases between. Germline V CDR1 and CDR2: SNHLY, FYNNEI. This CDR3 is 13 amino acids long. Supplemented by reference TRBV2 and TRBJ2-7, the full variable domain reads EPEVTQTPSHQVTQMGQEVILRCVPISNHLYFYWYRQILGQKVEFLVSFYNNEISEKSEIFDDQFSVERPDGSNFTLKIRSTKLEDSAMYFCASSRRDGYEQYFGPGTRLTVT.

This clonotype was recorded a few times. The chain has TRBV10-3 and TRBJ2-4, with TRBD2 identical over 12 bases. The CDR3 runs 15 residues. Germline CDR1 and CDR2: ENHRY and SYGVKD. Trimming cost V 4 bases and J 4 bases; bases outside gene matches: 2. The CDR3 DNA is TGTGCCATCAGTGGGACTAGCGGGGATAAAAACATTCAGTACTTC. Amino acids: CAISGTSGDKNIQYF.

The chain employs TRBV6-1 and TRBJ2-3; 12 bases are a match to TRBD2. The ends lost 9 bases at V and 6 bases at J; junction bases unmatched: 10. The CDR3 has 15 residues. The V gene's germline CDR1 is MNHNS and CDR2 SASEGT. The CDR3 DNA is TGTGCCAGTTCGGCGACTAGCGGGGGAGGGGATACGCAGTATTTT. This translates into CASSATSGGGDTQYF.

This clonotype appeared many times. The CDR3 reads CSVEAQENTEAFF. The CDR3 DNA follows: TGCAGCGTTGAGGCGCAGGAGAACACTGAAGCTTTCTTT. The chain joins TRBV29-1 to TRBJ1-1, with D unresolved. The germline V gene has CDR1 SQVTM and CDR2 ANQGSEA. There are 13 residues in the CDR3. The ends were cut back, 3 bases at V and 1 base at J, with 9 bases in the middle.

The chain has TRBV4-1 and TRBJ2-1; D uncertain. The CDR3 extends over 16 amino acids. Trimming shortened V by 1 base and J by 8 bases, and 18 bases separated the two germline ends. The V gene's germline CDR1 is MGHRA and CDR2 YSYEKL. The CDR3 is CASSQVGSTSGHEQFF. The CDR3 bases are TGCGCCAGCAGCCAAGTGGGAAGCACCTCTGGGCATGAGCAGTTCTTC.

This chain links TRBV6-6 with TRBJ2-2, with a tentative D call TRBD2 (7 bases). Germline V lookup: CDR1 MNHNY, CDR2 SVGAGI (reference sequence). V was trimmed by 0 bases and J by 6 bases, leaving 11 bases between them. CDR3 length equals 15 residues. The CDR3 DNA reads TGTGCCAGCAGTTACTCGAAAGGGGGGGCCGGGGAGCTGTTTTTT. It specifies CASSYSKGGAGELFF.

This clonotype was seen many times. This rearrangement joins TRBV12-3 or TRBV12-4 to TRBJ2-7; no definite D call. The CDR3 runs to 13 residues. V was cut by 2 bases and J by 0 bases, with 5 bases left in between. The CDR3 region is CASSLPSSYEQYF. CDR3 nucleotide sequence: TGTGCCAGCAGTTTACCAAGCTCCTACGAGCAGTACTTC.

The genes are TRBV28 and TRBJ2-7; D may be TRBD1 (6 bases). The CDR3 spans 12 residues. Per germline, CDR1 MDHEN and CDR2 SYDVKM. Trimming cost V 10 bases and J 7 bases, with 17 bases left between them. The CDR3 loop is CATERGNWEQYF. The CDR3 region has the DNA TGTGCCACCGAGAGGGGGAATTGGGAGCAGTACTTC.

This clonotype has only a few counts. J is TRBJ1-1 and V is TRBV4-1; TRBD1 aligns across 11 bases. Losses at the gene ends were 4 bases for V and 4 bases for J; bases not matched to a gene: 17. Germline CDR1 and CDR2: MGHRA and YSYEKL. The CDR3 totals 19 residues. This CDR3 reads CASSLTGTGGIALRTEAFF. CDR3 in DNA: TGCGCCAGCAGCCTCACCGGGACAGGGGGTATAGCCTTGCGCACTGAAGCTTTCTTT.

The chain has TRBV19 and TRBJ2-1, with TRBD1 matching 9 bases. Germline V gene data show CDR1 as LNHDA and CDR2 as SQIVND (reference sequence). V was clipped by 9 bases and J by 4 bases; unmatched bases: 4. The CDR3 has 13 amino acids. The CDR3 here is CASRDRDYNEQFF. CDR3 nucleotide sequence: TGTGCCAGCCGGGACAGGGATTACAATGAGCAGTTCTTC.

J is TRBJ1-2 and V is TRBV7-2, with a tentative D call TRBD1 (5 bases). This CDR3 is 13 amino acids long. CDR1 and CDR2 (germline): SGHTA, FQGNSA. Trimming pared 4 bases from V and 3 bases from J, leaving 9 bases between. CDR3 amino acids: CASSYGTYYGYTF. The CDR3 DNA sequence: TGTGCCAGCAGCTACGGGACTTACTATGGCTACACCTTC.

J is TRBJ2-7 and V is TRBV30; 9 bases map to TRBD1. Germline values: CDR1 GTSNPN, CDR2 SVGIG (reference sequence). The CDR3 is 12 amino acids. Trimming cost V 6 bases and J 4 bases; bases outside gene matches: 4. The CDR3 DNA follows: TGTGCCTGCTCGGGACAGGGTTACGAGCAGTACTTC. Translation: CACSGQGYEQYF.

This clonotype was observed at least ten times. CDR3 sequence: CASSSVGGYNEQFF. The DNA of the CDR3 is TGTGCCAGCTCCTCGGTCGGGGGGTACAATGAGCAGTTCTTC. The V call is TRBV18, the J call TRBJ2-1, with 7 bases aligning to TRBD2. Trimming cost V 6 bases and J 4 bases; bases outside gene matches: 6. The CDR3 runs to 14 residues. The germline V gene encodes CDR1 KGHSH and CDR2 LQKENI. Supplemented by reference TRBV18 and TRBJ2-1, the full variable domain reads NAGVMQNPRHLVRRRGQEARLRCSPMKGHSHVYWYRQLPEEGLKFMVYLQKENIIDESGMPKERFSAEFPKEGPSILRIQQVVRGDSAAYFCASSSVGGYNEQFFGPGTRLTVL.

V and J are TRBV6-5 and TRBJ1-4; D ambiguous. The CDR3 covers 15 residues. Per the germline V gene, CDR1 is MNHEY and CDR2 is SVGAGI. V shed 5 bases and J shed 0 bases, with 10 bases lying between them. For the CDR3, the DNA is TGTGCCAGCAGTCCATACGCTTCAACTAATGAAAAACTGTTTTTT. Amino acids: CASSPYASTNEKLFF.

The chain is built from TRBV12-3 or TRBV12-4 and TRBJ1-4; TRBD1 aligns across 9 bases. This CDR3 comprises 13 residues. V lost 7 bases, J lost 6 bases, and 3 bases stayed unmatched. CDR3 protein: CASTWTGDEKLFF. DNA for the CDR3: TGTGCCAGCACATGGACAGGGGATGAAAAACTGTTTTTT.

This clonotype came up a few times. This chain links TRBV11-1 with TRBJ1-1; D ambiguous. V gave up 1 base and J gave up 1 base, with 7 bases separating them. This CDR3 is 14 amino acids long. CDR1 is SGHAT and CDR2 is FQDESV in the germline V gene (reference sequence). CDR3 bases: TGTGCCAGCAGCTTAGACGGTAGGAACACTGAAGCTTTCTTT. Protein product: CASSLDGRNTEAFF.